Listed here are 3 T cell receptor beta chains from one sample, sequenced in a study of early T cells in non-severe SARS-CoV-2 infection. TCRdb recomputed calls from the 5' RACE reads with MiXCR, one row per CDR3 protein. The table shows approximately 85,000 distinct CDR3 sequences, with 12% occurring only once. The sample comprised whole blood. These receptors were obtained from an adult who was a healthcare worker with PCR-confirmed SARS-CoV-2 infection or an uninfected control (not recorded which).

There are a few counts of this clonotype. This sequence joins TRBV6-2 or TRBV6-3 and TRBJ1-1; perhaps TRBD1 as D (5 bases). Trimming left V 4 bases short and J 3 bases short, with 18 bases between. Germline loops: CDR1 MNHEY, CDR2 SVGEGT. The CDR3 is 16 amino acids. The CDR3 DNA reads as TGTGCCAGCAGTTCCTACGGACGGGGAGGGGACACTGAAGCTTTCTTT. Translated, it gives CASSSYGRGGDTEAFF.

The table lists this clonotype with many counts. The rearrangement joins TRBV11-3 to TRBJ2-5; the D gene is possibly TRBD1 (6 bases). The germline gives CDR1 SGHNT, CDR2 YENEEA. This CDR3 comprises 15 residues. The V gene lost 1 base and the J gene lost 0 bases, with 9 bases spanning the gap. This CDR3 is CASSLGTEYQETQYF. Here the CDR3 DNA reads TGTGCCAGCAGCTTAGGGACAGAGTACCAAGAGACCCAGTACTTC.

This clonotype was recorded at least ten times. This CDR3 reads CASSSLGQGTYEQYF. In DNA, the CDR3 is TGTGCCAGCAGTTCCTTAGGACAGGGAACCTACGAGCAGTACTTC. The genes are TRBV27 and TRBJ2-7, with TRBD1 matching over 8 bases. V was clipped by 4 bases and J by 2 bases; unmatched bases: 7. Germline values: CDR1 MNHEY, CDR2 SMNVEV (reference sequence). This CDR3 spans 15 amino acids.